The source of this T cell receptor (beta chain) is a study of control samples from healthy donors and cancer patients. Trimming removed 6 bases from V and 5 bases from J, with 15 bases in between. The CDR3 runs 14 residues. CDR1 SGHVS and CDR2 FQNEAQ come from the germline V gene. Here immunoSEQ multiplex PCR was the method, and the copy in TCRdb shows in-frame clones only, minus some. The data contain 70,000 to 90,000 clones, around 90% of them singletons. The TCR was taken from a woman aged 55-70 years with head and neck cancer. Sequences were obtained from PBMCs. This chain uses TRBV7-8 with TRBJ2-3; tentatively, D is TRBD2 (5 bases). CDR3 sequence: CASSSRTGRDTQYF. CDR3 nucleotide sequence: TGTGCCAGCAGTAGCCGTACTGGGAGAGATACGCAGTATTTT.